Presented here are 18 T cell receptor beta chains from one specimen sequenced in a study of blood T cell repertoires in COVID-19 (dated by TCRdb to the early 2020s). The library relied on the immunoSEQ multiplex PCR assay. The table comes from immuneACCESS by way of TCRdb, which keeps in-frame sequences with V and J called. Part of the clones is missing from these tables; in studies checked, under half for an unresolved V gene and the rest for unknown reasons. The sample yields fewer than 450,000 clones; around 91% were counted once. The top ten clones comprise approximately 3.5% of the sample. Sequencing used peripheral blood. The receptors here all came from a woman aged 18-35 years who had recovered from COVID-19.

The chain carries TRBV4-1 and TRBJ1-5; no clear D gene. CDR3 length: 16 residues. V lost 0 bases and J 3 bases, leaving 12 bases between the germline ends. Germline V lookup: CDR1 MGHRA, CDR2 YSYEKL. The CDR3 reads CASSQDRYGPNQPQHF. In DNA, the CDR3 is TGCGCCAGCAGCCAAGATCGGTATGGTCCCAATCAGCCCCAGCATTTT.

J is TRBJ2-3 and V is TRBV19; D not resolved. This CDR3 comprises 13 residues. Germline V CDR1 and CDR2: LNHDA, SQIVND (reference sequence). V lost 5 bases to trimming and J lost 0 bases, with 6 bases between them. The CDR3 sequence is CASSAISTDTQYF. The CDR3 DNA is TGTGCCAGTAGTGCTATAAGCACAGATACGCAGTATTTT.

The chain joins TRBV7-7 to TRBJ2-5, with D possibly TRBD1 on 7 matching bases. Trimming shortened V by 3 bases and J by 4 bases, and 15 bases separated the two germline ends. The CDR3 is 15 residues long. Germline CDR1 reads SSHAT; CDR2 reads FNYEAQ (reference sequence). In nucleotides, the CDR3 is TGTGCCAGCAGCTTCGGACAGGCGGAGGGAGAGACCCAGTACTTC. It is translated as CASSFGQAEGETQYF.

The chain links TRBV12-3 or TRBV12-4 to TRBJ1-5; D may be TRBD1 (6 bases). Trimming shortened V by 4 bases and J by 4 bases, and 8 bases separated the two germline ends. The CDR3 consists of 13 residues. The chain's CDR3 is CASSYRVNQPQHF. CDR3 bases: TGTGCCAGCAGTTACAGGGTTAATCAGCCCCAGCATTTT.

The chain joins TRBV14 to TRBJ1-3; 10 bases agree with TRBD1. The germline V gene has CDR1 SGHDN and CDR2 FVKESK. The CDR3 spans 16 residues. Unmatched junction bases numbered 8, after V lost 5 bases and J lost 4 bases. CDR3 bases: TGTGCCAGCAGCTTCCGGGACAGGGGTAGAGGAAACACCATATATTTT. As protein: CASSFRDRGRGNTIYF.

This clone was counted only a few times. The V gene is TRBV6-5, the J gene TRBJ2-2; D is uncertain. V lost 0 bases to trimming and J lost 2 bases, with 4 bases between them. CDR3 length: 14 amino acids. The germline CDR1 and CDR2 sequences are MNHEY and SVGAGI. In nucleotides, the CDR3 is TGTGCCAGCAGTTACTCTCAAAACACCGGGGAGCTGTTTTTT. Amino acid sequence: CASSYSQNTGELFF.

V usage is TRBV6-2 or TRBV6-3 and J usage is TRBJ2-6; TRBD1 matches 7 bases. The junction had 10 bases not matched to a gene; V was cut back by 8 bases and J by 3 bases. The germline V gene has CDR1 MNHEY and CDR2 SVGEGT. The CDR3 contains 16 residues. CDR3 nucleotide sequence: TGTGCCAGCGGCCGACAGGGTTCTGGTGGGGCCAACGTCCTGACTTTC. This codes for CASGRQGSGGANVLTF.

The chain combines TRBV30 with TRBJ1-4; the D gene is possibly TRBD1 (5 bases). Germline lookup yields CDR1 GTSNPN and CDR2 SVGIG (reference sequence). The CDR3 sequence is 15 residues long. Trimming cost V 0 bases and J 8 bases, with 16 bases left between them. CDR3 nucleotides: TGTGCCTGGAGTGTAGGCAGGGTTGGAGGGGAAAAACTGTTTTTT. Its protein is CAWSVGRVGGEKLFF. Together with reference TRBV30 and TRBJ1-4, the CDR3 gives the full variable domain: SQTIHQWPATLVQPVGSPLSLECTVEGTSNPNLYWYRQAAGRGLQLLFYSVGIGQISSEVPQNLSASRPQDRQFILSSKKLLLSDSGFYLCAWSVGRVGGEKLFFGSGTQLSVL.

DNA of the CDR3: TGTGCCAGCAGCTTAGGGTCACAGAAATTATACACCGGGGAGCTGTTTTTT. Its protein product is CASSLGSQKLYTGELFF. The genes are TRBV7-8 and TRBJ2-2; D is unclear. The CDR3 covers 17 residues. V was clipped by 1 base and J by 3 bases, with 15 bases between them. Germline values: CDR1 SGHVS, CDR2 FQNEAQ.

The CDR3 bases are TGTGCCAGCAGTGGAACCGGGACAGTTAATTCACCCCTCCACTTT. It encodes CASSGTGTVNSPLHF. This sequence joins TRBV25-1 and TRBJ1-6; 7 positions agree with TRBD1. The germline CDR1 and CDR2 sequences are MGHDK and SYGVNS. Trimming at V came to 4 bases and at J to 6 bases, leaving 6 bases not matched to a gene. The CDR3 is 15 amino acids. Looking up the rest from reference TRBV25-1 and TRBJ1-6 gives the full variable domain: EADIYQTPRYLVIGTGKKITLECSQTMGHDKMYWYQQDPGMELHLIHYSYGVNSTEKGDLSSESTVSRIRTEHFPLTLESARPSHTSQYLCASSGTGTVNSPLHFGNGTRLTVT.

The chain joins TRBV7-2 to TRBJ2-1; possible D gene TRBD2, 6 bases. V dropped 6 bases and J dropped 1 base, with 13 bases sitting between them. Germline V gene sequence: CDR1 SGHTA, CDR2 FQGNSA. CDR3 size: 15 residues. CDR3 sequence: CASSWEAVSYNEQFF. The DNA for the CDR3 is TGTGCCAGCAGTTGGGAGGCGGTTTCCTACAATGAGCAGTTCTTC.

In DNA form, the CDR3 reads TGCGCCAGCAGTGAGCCGAGCGGGAACCCAGATACGCAGTATTTT. This encodes CASSEPSGNPDTQYF. The chain has TRBV10-2 and TRBJ2-3; TRBD2 agrees at 7 bases. Germline CDR1 and CDR2: WSHSY and SAAADI. This CDR3 region has 15 residues. V lost 2 bases, J lost 4 bases, and 6 bases stayed unmatched.

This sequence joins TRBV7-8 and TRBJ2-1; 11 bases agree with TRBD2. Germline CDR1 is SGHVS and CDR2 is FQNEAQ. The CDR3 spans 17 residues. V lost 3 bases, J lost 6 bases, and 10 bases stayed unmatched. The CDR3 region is CASSLWQDGTSGNEQFF. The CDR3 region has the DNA TGTGCCAGCAGCTTGTGGCAAGACGGGACTAGCGGCAATGAGCAGTTCTTC.

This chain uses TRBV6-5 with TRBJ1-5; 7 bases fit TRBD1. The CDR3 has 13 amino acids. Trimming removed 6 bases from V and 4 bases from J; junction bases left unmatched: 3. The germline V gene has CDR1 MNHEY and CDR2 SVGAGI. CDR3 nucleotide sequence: TGTGCCAGCAGGGCAGGGGGAAATCAGCCCCAGCATTTT. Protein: CASRAGGNQPQHF.

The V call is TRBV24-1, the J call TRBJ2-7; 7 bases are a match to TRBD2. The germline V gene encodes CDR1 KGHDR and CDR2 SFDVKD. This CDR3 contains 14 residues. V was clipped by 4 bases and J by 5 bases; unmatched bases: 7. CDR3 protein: CATSEASGTHEQYV. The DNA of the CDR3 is TGTGCCACCAGTGAGGCTAGCGGAACCCACGAGCAGTACGTC.

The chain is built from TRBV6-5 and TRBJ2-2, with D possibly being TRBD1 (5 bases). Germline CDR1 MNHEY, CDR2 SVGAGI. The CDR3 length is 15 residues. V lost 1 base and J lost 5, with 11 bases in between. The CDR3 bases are TGTGCCAGCAGTTACTTTGGGGCGCAGACCGGGGAGCTGTTTTTT. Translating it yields CASSYFGAQTGELFF.

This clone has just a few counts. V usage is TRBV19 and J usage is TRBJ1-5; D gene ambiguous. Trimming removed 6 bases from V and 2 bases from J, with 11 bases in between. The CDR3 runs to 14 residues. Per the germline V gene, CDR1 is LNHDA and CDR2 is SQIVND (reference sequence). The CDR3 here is CASRRDWGNQPQHF. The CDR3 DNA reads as TGTGCCAGTAGGAGGGATTGGGGCAATCAGCCCCAGCATTTT.

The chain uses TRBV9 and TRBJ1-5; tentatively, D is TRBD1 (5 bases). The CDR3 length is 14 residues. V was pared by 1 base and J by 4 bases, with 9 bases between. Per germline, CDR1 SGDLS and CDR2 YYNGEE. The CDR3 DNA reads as TGTGCCAGCAGCGTATCAGGGCAGAATCAGCCCCAGCATTTT. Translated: CASSVSGQNQPQHF.